Listed below are T cell receptor beta chains from one sample, sequenced in a study of neurological immune-mediated disorders. TCRdb passed the 5' RACE reads through MiXCR, listing each CDR3 protein once. The data show about 57,000 distinct CDR3 sequences, approximately 11% seen once. The sequenced material came from PBMCs. Receptors originate from a male donor with HTLV-1-associated myelopathy (HAM/TSP). Each CDR3 is given with its conserved first and last residue. A D gene is named only where the DNA matches it firmly. Clone size is shown for a subset of rows, as once, few, many or a class of expanded clone.

many	TRBJ1-1	-	TRBV4-3	CASSRQEGGRPEAFF	TGCGCCAGCAGCCGTCAAGAGGGTGGGCGGCCTGAAGCTTTCTTT
many	TRBJ2-1	-	TRBV18	CASSGRDEQFF	TGTGCCAGCTCAGGGCGGGATGAGCAGTTCTTC
many	TRBJ2-2	-	TRBV12-3/TRBV12-4	CASKANTGELFF	TGTGCCAGCAAGGCGAACACCGGGGAGCTGTTTTTT
many	TRBJ2-6	-	TRBV6-5	CASSYSLSPMSGANVLTF	TGTGCCAGCAGTTACTCCCTCAGCCCGATGTCGGGGGCCAACGTCCTGACTTTC
-	TRBJ2-5	TRBD2	TRBV5-1	CASSLSGGGTQYF	TGCGCCAGCAGCCTTAGCGGGGGCGGGACCCAGTACTTC
many	TRBJ2-5	-	TRBV4-3	CASSQEFRGKTETQYF	TGCGCCAGCAGCCAAGAGTTTAGGGGCAAAACAGAGACCCAGTACTTC
many	TRBJ1-3	-	TRBV6-2/TRBV6-3	CASRRGSSGNTIYF	TGTGCCAGCAGGCGGGGAAGCTCTGGAAACACCATATATTTT
many	TRBJ2-5	TRBD2	TRBV20-1	CSAFPSGDVETQYF	TGCAGTGCTTTCCCTAGCGGGGATGTAGAGACCCAGTACTTC
many	TRBJ2-7	TRBD2	TRBV20-1	CSARDLAGNYEQYF	TGCAGTGCTAGAGATCTAGCGGGGAACTACGAGCAGTACTTC
-	TRBJ1-2	-	TRBV5-6	CASRSTGLGNYGYTF	TGTGCCAGCAGGTCGACGGGGCTAGGTAACTATGGCTACACCTTC
many	TRBJ2-2	-	TRBV20-1	CSARGQGGPGGLFF	TGCAGTGCTAGAGGGCAGGGAGGCCCTGGTGGGCTGTTTTTT
many	TRBJ1-2	-	TRBV7-2	CASSLGFRDYGYTF	TGTGCCAGCAGCTTAGGGTTCAGGGACTATGGCTACACCTTC
-	TRBJ2-2	-	TRBV9	CASSVAGGNTGELFF	TGTGCCAGCAGCGTAGCTGGTGGGAACACCGGGGAGCTGTTTTTT
many	TRBJ2-3	-	TRBV6-2/TRBV6-3	CASTPRGGVTDTQYF	TGTGCCAGCACCCCCAGGGGGGGTGTGACAGATACGCAGTATTTT
many	TRBJ1-6	-	TRBV7-9	CASSFSGADSPLHF	TGTGCCAGCAGCTTTTCAGGGGCGGATTCACCCCTCCACTTT